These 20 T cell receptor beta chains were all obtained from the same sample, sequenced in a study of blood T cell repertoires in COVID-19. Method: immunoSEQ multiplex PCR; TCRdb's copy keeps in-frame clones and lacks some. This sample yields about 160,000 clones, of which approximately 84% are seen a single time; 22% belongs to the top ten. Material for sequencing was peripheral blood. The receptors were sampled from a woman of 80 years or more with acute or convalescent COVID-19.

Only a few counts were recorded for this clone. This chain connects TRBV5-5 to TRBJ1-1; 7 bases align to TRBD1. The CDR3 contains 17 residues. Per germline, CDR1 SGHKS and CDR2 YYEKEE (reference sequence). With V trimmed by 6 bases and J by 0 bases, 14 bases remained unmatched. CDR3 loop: CASTHRLLGQLNTEAFF. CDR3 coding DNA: TGTGCCAGCACCCATCGGCTGCTGGGACAGCTGAACACTGAAGCTTTCTTT.

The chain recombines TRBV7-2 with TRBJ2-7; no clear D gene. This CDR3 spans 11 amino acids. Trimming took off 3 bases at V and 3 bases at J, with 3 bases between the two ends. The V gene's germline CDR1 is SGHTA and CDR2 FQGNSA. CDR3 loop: CASSFSYEQYF. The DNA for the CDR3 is TGTGCCAGCAGCTTTAGCTACGAGCAGTACTTC.

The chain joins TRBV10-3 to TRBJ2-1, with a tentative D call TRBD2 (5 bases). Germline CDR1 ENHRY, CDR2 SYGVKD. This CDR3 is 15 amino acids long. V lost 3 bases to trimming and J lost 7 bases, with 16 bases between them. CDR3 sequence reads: CAISELVGGLNEQFF. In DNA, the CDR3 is TGTGCCATCAGTGAACTAGTCGGAGGTTTGAATGAGCAGTTCTTC.

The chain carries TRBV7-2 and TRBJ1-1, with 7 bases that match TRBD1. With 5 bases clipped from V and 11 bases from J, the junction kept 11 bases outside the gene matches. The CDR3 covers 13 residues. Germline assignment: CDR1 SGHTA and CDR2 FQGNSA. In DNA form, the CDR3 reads TGTGCCAGCAGCCTCCGCTCTGGGACAGTCGCTTTCTTT. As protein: CASSLRSGTVAFF.

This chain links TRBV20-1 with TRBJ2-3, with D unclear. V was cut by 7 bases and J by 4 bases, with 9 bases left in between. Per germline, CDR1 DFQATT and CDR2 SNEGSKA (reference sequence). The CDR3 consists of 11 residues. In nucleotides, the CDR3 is TGCAGTGTAGGAGACTCAGATACGCAGTATTTT. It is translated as CSVGDSDTQYF.

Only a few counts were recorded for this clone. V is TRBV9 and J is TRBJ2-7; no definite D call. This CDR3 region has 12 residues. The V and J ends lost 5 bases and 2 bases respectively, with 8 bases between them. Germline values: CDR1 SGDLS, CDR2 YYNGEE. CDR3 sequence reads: CASSSTTYEQYF. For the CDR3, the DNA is TGTGCCAGCAGTAGCACCACCTACGAGCAGTACTTC. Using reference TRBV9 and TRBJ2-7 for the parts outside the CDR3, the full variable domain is DSGVTQTPKHLITATGQRVTLRCSPRSGDLSVYWYQQSLDQGLQFLIQYYNGEERAKGNILERFSAQQFPDLHSELNLSSLELGDSALYFCASSSTTYEQYFGPGTRLTVT.

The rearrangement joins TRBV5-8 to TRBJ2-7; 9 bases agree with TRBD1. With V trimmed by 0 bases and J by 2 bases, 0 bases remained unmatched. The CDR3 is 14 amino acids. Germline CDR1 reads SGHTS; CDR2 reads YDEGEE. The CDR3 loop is CASSLGTGAYEQYF. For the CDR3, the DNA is TGTGCCAGCAGCTTGGGGACAGGGGCCTACGAGCAGTACTTC.

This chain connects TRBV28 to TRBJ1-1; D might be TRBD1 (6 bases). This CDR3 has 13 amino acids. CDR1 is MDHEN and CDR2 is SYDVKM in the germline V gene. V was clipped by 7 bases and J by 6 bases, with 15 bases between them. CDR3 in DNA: TGTGCCAGCAACCGGGGGGGCAGCCCTGAAGCTTTCTTT. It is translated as CASNRGGSPEAFF. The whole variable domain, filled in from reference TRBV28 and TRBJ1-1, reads DVKVTQSSRYLVKRTGEKVFLECVQDMDHENMFWYRQDPGLGLRLIYFSYDVKMKEKGDIPEGYSVSREKKERFSLILESASTNQTSMYLCASNRGGSPEAFFGQGTRLTVV.

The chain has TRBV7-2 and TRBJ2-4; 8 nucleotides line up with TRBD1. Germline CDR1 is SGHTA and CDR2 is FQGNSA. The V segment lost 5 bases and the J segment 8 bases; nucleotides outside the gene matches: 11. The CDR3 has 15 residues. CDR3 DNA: TGTGCCAGCAGCCCTAAAGTAGGACAGGGTTACATTCAGTACTTC. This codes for CASSPKVGQGYIQYF.

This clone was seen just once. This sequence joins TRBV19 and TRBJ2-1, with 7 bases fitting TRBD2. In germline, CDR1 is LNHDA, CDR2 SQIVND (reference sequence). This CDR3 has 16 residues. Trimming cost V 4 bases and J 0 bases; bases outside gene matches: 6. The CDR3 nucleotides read TGTGCCAGTAGTAAGGTCTCGGGGGGCTCCTACAATGAGCAGTTCTTC. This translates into CASSKVSGGSYNEQFF.

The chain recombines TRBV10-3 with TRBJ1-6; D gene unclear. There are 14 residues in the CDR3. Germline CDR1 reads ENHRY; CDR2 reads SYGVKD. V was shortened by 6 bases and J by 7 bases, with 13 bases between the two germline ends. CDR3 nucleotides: TGTGCCATCAGGAGGTCCTCGGAGAATTCACCCCTCCACTTT. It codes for CAIRRSSENSPLHF.

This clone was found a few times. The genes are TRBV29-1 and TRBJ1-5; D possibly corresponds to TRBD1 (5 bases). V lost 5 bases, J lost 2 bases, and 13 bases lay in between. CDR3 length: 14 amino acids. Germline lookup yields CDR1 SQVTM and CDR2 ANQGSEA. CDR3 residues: CSVSPRGGNQPQHF. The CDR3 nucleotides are TGCAGCGTTTCACCGCGGGGGGGCAATCAGCCCCAGCATTTT.

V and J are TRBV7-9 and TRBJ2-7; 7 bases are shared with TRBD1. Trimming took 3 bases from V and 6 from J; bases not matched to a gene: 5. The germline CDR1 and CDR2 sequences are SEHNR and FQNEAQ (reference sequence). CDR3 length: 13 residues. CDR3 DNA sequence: TGTGCCAGCAGCTTGACAGGGATTGCCGAGCAGTACTTC. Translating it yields CASSLTGIAEQYF.

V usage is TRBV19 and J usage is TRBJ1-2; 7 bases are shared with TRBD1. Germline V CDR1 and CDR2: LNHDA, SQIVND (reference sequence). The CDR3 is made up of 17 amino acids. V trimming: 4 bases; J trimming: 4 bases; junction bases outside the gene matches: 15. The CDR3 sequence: CASSKRRQGDSVYGYTF. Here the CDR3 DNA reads TGTGCCAGTAGTAAAAGACGACAGGGAGATAGCGTCTATGGCTACACCTTC.

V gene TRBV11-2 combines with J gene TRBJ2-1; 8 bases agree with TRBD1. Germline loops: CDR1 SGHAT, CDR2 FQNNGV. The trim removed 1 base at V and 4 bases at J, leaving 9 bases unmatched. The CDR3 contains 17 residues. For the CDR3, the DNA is TGTGCCAGCAGCTTAGGACCGTGGCAGGGGGCTTACAATGAGCAGTTCTTC. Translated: CASSLGPWQGAYNEQFF.

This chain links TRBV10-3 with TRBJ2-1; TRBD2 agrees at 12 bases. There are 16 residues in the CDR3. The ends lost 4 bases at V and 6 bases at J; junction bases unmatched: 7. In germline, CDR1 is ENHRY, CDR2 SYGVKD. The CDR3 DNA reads TGTGCCATCAGTGGGAAGACTAGCGGGAGCATCAATGAGCAGTTCTTC. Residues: CAISGKTSGSINEQFF.

This chain's CDR3 is CAWREVRSGNTIYF. CDR3 bases: TGTGCCTGGAGGGAGGTTAGGTCTGGAAACACCATATATTTT. This chain joins TRBV30 and TRBJ1-3; unclear D gene. V gave up 3 bases and J gave up 1 base, with 10 bases separating them. Germline CDR1 reads GTSNPN; CDR2 reads SVGIG (reference sequence). The CDR3 length is 14 residues.

CDR3 in DNA: TGCAGCGTTGAAGACCCGGGTGAAAAACTGTTTTTT. Protein: CSVEDPGEKLFF. This sequence joins TRBV29-1 and TRBJ1-4; D uncertain. This CDR3 is built from 12 residues. Germline-derived CDR1 and CDR2 are SQVTM and ANQGSEA. Trimming removed 0 bases from V and 7 bases from J, with 6 bases in between.

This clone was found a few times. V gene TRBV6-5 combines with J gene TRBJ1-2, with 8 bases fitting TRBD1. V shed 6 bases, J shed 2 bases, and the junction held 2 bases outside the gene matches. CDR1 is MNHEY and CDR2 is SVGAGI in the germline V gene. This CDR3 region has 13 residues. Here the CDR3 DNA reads TGTGCCAGCAGGCGACAGGGGAACTATGGCTACACCTTC. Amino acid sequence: CASRRQGNYGYTF.

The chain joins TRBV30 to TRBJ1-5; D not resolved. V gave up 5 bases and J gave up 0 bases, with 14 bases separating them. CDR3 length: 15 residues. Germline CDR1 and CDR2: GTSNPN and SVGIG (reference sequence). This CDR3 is CAWARPTHSNQPQHF. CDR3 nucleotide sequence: TGTGCCTGGGCCAGACCGACACATAGCAATCAGCCCCAGCATTTT.